This T cell receptor (beta chain) is from a study of cytomegalovirus exposure and HLA in healthy donors. Study-level information: Earlier, 150 million to 200 million T cells were analyzed, and fewer than 120 million unique TCR beta sequences were found among them.

This clone showed up just a few times. Its matching antigen is unknown. Study observations and caveats: In a later analysis, a missense DCLRE1C variant was linked to TCR beta V- and J-gene trimming.

The CDR3 runs 16 residues. V lost 0 bases, J lost 7 bases, and 21 bases lay in between. Germline loops: CDR1 GTSNPN, CDR2 SVGIG (reference sequence). Every donor was a healthy person donating bone marrow. 13 Jbeta primers and 60 Vbeta primers were used for the PCR. TCRdb keeps only in-frame clones here, not all; method: immunoSEQ multiplex PCR. This table holds a few hundred thousand clones, about 80% found once. What was sequenced was PBMCs. This TCR was recovered from a girl aged 5 to 17 in good health and CMV-seronegative. The chain uses TRBV30 and TRBJ1-2; D gene uncertain. For the CDR3, the DNA is TGTGCCTGGAGTGTAGGAGGGTATTCTTGGGTCGGTGGCTACACCTTC. Its protein is CAWSVGGYSWVGGYTF.